This is a list of T cell receptor beta chains from one sample in a study of neurological immune-mediated disorders. MiXCR, applied by TCRdb to the 5' RACE reads, yields one record per CDR3 protein. The sample lists around 55,000 distinct CDR3 sequences; 3% to 4% were seen once. The sequencing sample was made of CD4+ T cells from blood. The receptors were sampled from a woman aged 40 to 50 with multiple sclerosis. CDR3s include the opening cysteine and the closing phenylalanine or tryptophan. D genes are given only for firm matches. Each size is once, few or many counts, or a class when the clone is expanded.

V	D	size	J	DNA	CDR3
TRBV29-1	NA	many	TRBJ2-7	TGCAGCGTTGGGGACAACTACGAGCAGTACTTC	CSVGDNYEQYF
TRBV20-1	TRBD2	many	TRBJ2-7	TGCAGTGCTAGAAGGACTAGCGGGGGGACCTACGAGCAGTACTTC	CSARRTSGGTYEQYF
TRBV20-1	TRBD1	many	TRBJ2-2	TGCAGTGCTAGAATAACGGGACAGGGGGCGAACACCGGGGAGCTGTTTTTT	CSARITGQGANTGELFF
TRBV20-1	NA	many	TRBJ2-5	TGCAGTGCTACGCCTACCTACCCGCAAGAGACCCAGTACTTC	CSATPTYPQETQYF
TRBV15	NA	many	TRBJ1-5	TGTGCCACCAGCAGAGATATAGTGTCGGGCAATCAGCCCCAGCATTTT	CATSRDIVSGNQPQHF
TRBV13	TRBD1	many	TRBJ1-5	TGTGCCAGCAGCTATAGGACAGGGGGCATGGGGCGCAATCAGCCCCAGCATTTT	CASSYRTGGMGRNQPQHF
TRBV5-1	NA	many	TRBJ1-3	TGCGCCAGCAGCTTGCCCGACAGCAACACCATATATTTT	CASSLPDSNTIYF
TRBV5-1	NA	many	TRBJ2-3	TGCGCCAGCAGCTTCGACTCGGCGTTGGGTGATACGCAGTATTTT	CASSFDSALGDTQYF
TRBV20-1	NA	many	TRBJ2-1	TGCAGTGCTAATGCCCTCGATGAGCAGTTCTTC	CSANALDEQFF
TRBV29-1	NA	many	TRBJ1-5	TGCAGCGTAACCATGGGGGGGAGAGGACCCCAGCATTTT	CSVTMGGRGPQHF
TRBV7-2	NA	many	TRBJ1-2	TGTGCCAGCAGCTTGTGGGGCTATGGCTACACCTTC	CASSLWGYGYTF
TRBV6-2/TRBV6-3	TRBD1	many	TRBJ1-1	TGTGCCAGCAGATCCCACAGGGGGCAAGTTGCTTTCTTT	CASRSHRGQVAFF
TRBV11-2	NA	many	TRBJ2-7	TGTGCCAGCAGCTTAGACAGGAGCGAGCAGTACTTC	CASSLDRSEQYF
TRBV29-1	NA	many	TRBJ1-1	TGCATCACTTGGGGCGGCCCGAACACTGAAGCTTTCTTT	CITWGGPNTEAFF
TRBV6-6	NA	many	TRBJ1-6	TGTGCCAGCACCATAAACTGGGGGGGAAATTCACCCCTCCACTTT	CASTINWGGNSPLHF
TRBV7-2	NA	many	TRBJ2-6	TGTGCCAGCAGCCGGATAGCTGGGGCCAACGTCCTGACTTTC	CASSRIAGANVLTF
TRBV20-1	NA	many	TRBJ2-1	TGCAGTGCTAGTGGCGGAATAACCTACAATGAGCAGTTCTTC	CSASGGITYNEQFF
TRBV5-1	NA	many	TRBJ2-1	TGCGCCAGCAGCTTGGTGGGGCAGAGCTACAATGAGCAGTTCTTC	CASSLVGQSYNEQFF
TRBV20-1	TRBD2	many	TRBJ2-3	TGCAGTGCTCCACGTAGAGCGGGGGGTTTCACAGATACGCAGTATTTT	CSAPRRAGGFTDTQYF
TRBV6-2/TRBV6-3	NA	medium-sized	TRBJ2-3	TGTGCCAGCAGCCCCACAGGGGATACGCAGTATTTT	CASSPTGDTQYF
TRBV10-3	TRBD2	many	TRBJ2-3	TGTGCCATCAGAATCTTAGCGGGGGGCCAGGATACGCAGTATTTT	CAIRILAGGQDTQYF
TRBV18	TRBD1	many	TRBJ2-1	TGTGCCAGCTCACCGAAGGGACAGGGCCAGCTTGAGCAGTTCTTC	CASSPKGQGQLEQFF
TRBV20-1	NA	many	TRBJ1-2	TGCAGTGCTAGAGAGGTCAGGTACCGGGGTGGCTACACCTTC	CSAREVRYRGGYTF
TRBV7-6	NA	many	TRBJ2-1	TGTGCCAGCAGCTTAGCGTACCGCGCTAGTGGGGTGCATCTGTTCTTC	CASSLAYRASGVHLFF
TRBV12-3/TRBV12-4	NA	many	TRBJ2-3	TGTGCCAGCAGTTTCAACTCGGGCACAGATACGCAGTATTTT	CASSFNSGTDTQYF
TRBV27	NA	many	TRBJ2-1	TGTGCCAGTAGACCCGGCTCGGACAATGAGCAGTTCTTC	CASRPGSDNEQFF